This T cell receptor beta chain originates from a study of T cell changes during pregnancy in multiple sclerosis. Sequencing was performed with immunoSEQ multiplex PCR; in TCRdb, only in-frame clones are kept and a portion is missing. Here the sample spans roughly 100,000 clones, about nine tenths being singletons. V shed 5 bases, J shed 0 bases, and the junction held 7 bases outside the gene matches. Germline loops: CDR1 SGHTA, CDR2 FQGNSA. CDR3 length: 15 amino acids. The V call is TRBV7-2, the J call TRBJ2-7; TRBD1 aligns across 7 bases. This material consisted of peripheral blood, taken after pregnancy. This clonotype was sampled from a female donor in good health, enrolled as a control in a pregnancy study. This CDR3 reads CASSGTGVGSYEQYF. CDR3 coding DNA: TGTGCCAGCAGCGGTACAGGGGTTGGCTCCTACGAGCAGTACTTC.